These T cell receptor beta chains were read from a single sample in a study of blood T cell repertoires in COVID-19. Some clones are missing from TCRdb's copy, which holds only in-frame ones; the method was immunoSEQ multiplex PCR. This repertoire shows 250,000 to 350,000 clones, roughly 80% found once; its top ten account for around 1.6%. Specimen: peripheral blood. These receptors all come from a human donor with COVID-19, enrolled during active disease. The donor label of this sample is uncertain. Each CDR3 is given with its conserved first and last residue. A D gene is named only where the DNA matches it firmly. Some rows have no size entry. The others give once, few or many, or a class for an expanded clone.

D gene,V gene,J gene,clone size,CDR3 DNA,CDR3 protein
TRBD1,TRBV18,TRBJ2-3,-,TGTGCCAGCTCACCATTGACAGGGGGAAGTACTAGCACAGATACGCAGTATTTT,CASSPLTGGSTSTDTQYF
TRBD1,TRBV6-5,TRBJ2-5,-,TGTGCCAGCAGGAGGACAGGGGGCATAGGAGAGACCCAGTACTTC,CASRRTGGIGETQYF
-,TRBV7-6,TRBJ2-7,-,TGTGCCAGCAGCTCTCCCAGTGGTTTGCACTACGAGCAGTACTTC,CASSSPSGLHYEQYF
-,TRBV18,TRBJ1-4,once,TGTGCCAGCTCACCATCGCTTTTTGGGGGCTGGGATGAAAAACTGTTTTTT,CASSPSLFGGWDEKLFF
TRBD2,TRBV19,TRBJ2-7,-,TGTGCCAGTAGTATTCCAGCGGGAGAATCCTACGAGCAGTACTTC,CASSIPAGESYEQYF
-,TRBV30,TRBJ1-2,-,TGTGCCTGGAGGGAGTGGTCGGCTCGCTATGGCTACACCTTC,CAWREWSARYGYTF
-,TRBV7-6,TRBJ2-5,few,TGTGCCAGCAGCGACGCGGGGATCCGAGAGACCCAGTACTTC,CASSDAGIRETQYF
-,TRBV5-1,TRBJ2-6,-,TGCGCCAGCAGCGGCCGCTCTGGGGCCAACGTCCTGACTTTC,CASSGRSGANVLTF
-,TRBV10-3,TRBJ2-6,-,TGTGCCATCAGTGAGAGGTCGGGAGGGGCCAACGTCCTGACTTTC,CAISERSGGANVLTF
-,TRBV5-1,TRBJ1-4,-,TGCGCCAGCAGCTTGGTAGCGGGACCTAATGAAAAACTGTTTTTT,CASSLVAGPNEKLFF
-,TRBV19,TRBJ2-1,-,TGTGCCAGTAGCCTAGCTCGGGAGCAGTTCTTC,CASSLAREQFF